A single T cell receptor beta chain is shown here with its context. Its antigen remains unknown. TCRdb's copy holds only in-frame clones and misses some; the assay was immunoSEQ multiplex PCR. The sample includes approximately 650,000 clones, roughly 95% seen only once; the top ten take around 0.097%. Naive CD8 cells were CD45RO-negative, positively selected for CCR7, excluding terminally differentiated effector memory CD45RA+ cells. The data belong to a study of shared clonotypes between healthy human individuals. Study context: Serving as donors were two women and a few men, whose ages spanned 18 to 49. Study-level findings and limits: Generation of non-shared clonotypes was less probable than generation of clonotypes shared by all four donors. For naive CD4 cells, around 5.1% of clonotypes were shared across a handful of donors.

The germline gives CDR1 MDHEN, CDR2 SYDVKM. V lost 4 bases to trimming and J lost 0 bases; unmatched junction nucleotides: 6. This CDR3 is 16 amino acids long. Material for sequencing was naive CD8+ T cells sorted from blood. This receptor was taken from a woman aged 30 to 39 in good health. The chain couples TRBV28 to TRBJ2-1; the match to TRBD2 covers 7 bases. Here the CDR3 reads CASSSGRTSSYNEQFF. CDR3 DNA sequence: TGTGCCAGCAGTTCCGGGAGGACTAGCTCCTACAATGAGCAGTTCTTC.